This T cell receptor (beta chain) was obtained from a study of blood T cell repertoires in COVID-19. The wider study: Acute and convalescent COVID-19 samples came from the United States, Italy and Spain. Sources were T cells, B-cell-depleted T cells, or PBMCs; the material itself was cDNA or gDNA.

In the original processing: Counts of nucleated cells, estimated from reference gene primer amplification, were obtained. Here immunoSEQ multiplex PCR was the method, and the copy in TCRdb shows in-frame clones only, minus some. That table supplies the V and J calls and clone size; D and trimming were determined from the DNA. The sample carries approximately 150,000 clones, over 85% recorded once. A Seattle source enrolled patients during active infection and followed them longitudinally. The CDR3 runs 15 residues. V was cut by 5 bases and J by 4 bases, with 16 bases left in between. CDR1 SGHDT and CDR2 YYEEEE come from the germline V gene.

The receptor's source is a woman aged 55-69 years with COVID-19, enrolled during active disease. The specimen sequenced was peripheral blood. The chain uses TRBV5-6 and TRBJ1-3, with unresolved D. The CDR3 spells CASSLTPAQGNTIYF. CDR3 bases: TGTGCCAGCAGTCTAACCCCGGCACAGGGAAACACCATATATTTT.